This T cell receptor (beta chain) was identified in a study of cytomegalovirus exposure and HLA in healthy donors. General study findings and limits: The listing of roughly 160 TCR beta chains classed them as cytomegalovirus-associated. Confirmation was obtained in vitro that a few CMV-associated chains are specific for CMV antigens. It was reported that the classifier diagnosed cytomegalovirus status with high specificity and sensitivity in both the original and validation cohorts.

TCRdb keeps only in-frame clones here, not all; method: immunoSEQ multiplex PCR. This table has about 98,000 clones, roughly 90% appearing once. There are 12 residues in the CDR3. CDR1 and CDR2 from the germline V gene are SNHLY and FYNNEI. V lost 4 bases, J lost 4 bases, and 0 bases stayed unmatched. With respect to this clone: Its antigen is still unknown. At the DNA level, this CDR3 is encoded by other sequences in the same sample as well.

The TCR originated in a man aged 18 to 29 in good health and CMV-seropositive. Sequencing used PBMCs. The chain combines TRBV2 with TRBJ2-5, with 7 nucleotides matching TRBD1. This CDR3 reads CASSAGGETQYF. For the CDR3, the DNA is TGTGCCAGCAGTGCAGGGGGAGAGACCCAGTACTTC.